This T cell receptor beta chain is drawn from a study of response to subunit inactivated influenza vaccine. A single record per CDR3 protein comes from TCRdb applying MiXCR to the RT-PCR reads. This sample has under 500,000 distinct CDR3 sequences; 9.5% to 12% occur once, and the top ten carry about 12%. Trimming removed 6 bases from V and 9 bases from J, with 13 bases in between. This CDR3 comprises 12 residues. The germline V gene encodes CDR1 SGHTA and CDR2 FQGNSA. Note on this clonotype: Its antigen is currently unknown.

Findings and caveats of the study: The authors suggested that few new T cells are recruited per seasonal influenza vaccination.

J is TRBJ2-3 and V is TRBV7-2; no firm D call. The TCR sequence derives from a man between 45 and 60 years old who received an inactivated influenza vaccine. The sequences come from PBMCs from blood, collected 35 to 45 days after vaccination. CDR3 nucleotides: TGTGCCAGCAGACCTTCCGGACCCACGCAGTATTTT. It yields the protein CASRPSGPTQYF.